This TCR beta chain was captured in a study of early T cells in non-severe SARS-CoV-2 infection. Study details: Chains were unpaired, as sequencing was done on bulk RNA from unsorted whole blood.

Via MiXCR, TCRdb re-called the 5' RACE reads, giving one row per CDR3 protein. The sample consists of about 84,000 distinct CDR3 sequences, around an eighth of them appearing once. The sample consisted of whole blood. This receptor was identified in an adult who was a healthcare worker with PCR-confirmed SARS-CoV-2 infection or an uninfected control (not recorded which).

The CDR3 bases are TGTGCCAGCAGTGAGCAGAACACTGAAGCTTTCTTT. It encodes CASSEQNTEAFF. The gene calls are TRBV2 and TRBJ1-1; D not certain. Germline V lookup: CDR1 SNHLY, CDR2 FYNNEI. The CDR3 is made up of 12 amino acids. V was cut by 3 bases and J by 1 base, with 3 bases left in between.